What follows are 21 T cell receptor beta chains derived from one specimen sequenced in a study of CD4 T cells in relation to SARS-CoV-2 and coronaviruses. The assay was immunoSEQ multiplex PCR, and TCRdb's table has in-frame clones only and misses some. Among some 16,000 clones listed, 79% were seen once. Their recognized antigens are unknown. The unexposed donors gave CD4+ T cells in about 2011-2018, prior to COVID-19. Isolation of CD4+ T cells took place after about eleven days in culture. The specimen was CD4+ T cells from PBMCs, cultured in vitro. The receptors derive from a human donor in good health.

This chain links TRBV4-2 with TRBJ1-2, with D maybe TRBD1 (6 bases). The CDR3 consists of 16 residues. The V and J ends lost 1 base and 6 bases respectively, with 18 bases between them. The germline V gene has CDR1 LGHNA and CDR2 YNFKEQ. DNA of the CDR3: TGTGCCAGCAGCCAAGTCTCGTTCAGGGGACCGAATGGCTACACCTTC. Its protein product is CASSQVSFRGPNGYTF.

The CDR3 region is CASKSSSYEQYF. CDR3 bases: TGTGCCAGCAAGTCCTCGTCCTACGAGCAGTACTTC. The chain combines TRBV25-1 with TRBJ2-7; no clear D gene. The germline gives CDR1 MGHDK, CDR2 SYGVNS. V lost 7 bases to trimming and J lost 1 base, with 8 bases between them. The CDR3 consists of 12 residues.

V gene TRBV11-2 combines with J gene TRBJ2-5; D might be TRBD1 (5 bases). V was cut by 6 bases and J by 1 base, with 12 bases left in between. The V gene's germline CDR1 is SGHAT and CDR2 FQNNGV. There are 14 residues in the CDR3. The CDR3: CASSFRGSQETQYF. The DNA for the CDR3 is TGTGCCAGCAGTTTTAGGGGCAGCCAAGAGACCCAGTACTTC.

The rearrangement uses TRBV3-1 (or the pseudogene TRBV3-2) and TRBJ1-1; 7 positions match TRBD1. The CDR3 is made up of 17 amino acids. Germline V gene lookup returns CDR1 LGHDT and CDR2 YNNKEL (reference sequence). Trimming at V came to 1 base and at J to 0 bases, leaving 8 bases not matched to a gene. As DNA, the CDR3 is TGTGCCAGCAGCCAAGGGCCCCCAACAGGGGTGAACACTGAAGCTTTCTTT. This translates into CASSQGPPTGVNTEAFF.

The V gene is TRBV2, the J gene TRBJ1-1; D not certain. This CDR3 contains 13 residues. Germline CDR1 SNHLY, CDR2 FYNNEI. V was clipped by 6 bases and J by 11 bases, with 19 bases between them. The CDR3 spells CASRLTSTLIAFF. The CDR3 DNA follows: TGTGCCAGCAGGTTGACAAGCACACTGATTGCTTTCTTT.

The chain is built from TRBV6-5 and TRBJ1-2, with 9 bases lining up with TRBD1. The V gene's germline CDR1 is MNHEY and CDR2 SVGAGI. Losses at the gene ends were 11 bases for V and 4 bases for J; bases not matched to a gene: 8. CDR3 size: 13 residues. The CDR3 loop reads CAVQGANTYGYTF. CDR3 DNA sequence: TGTGCCGTACAGGGGGCCAATACCTATGGCTACACCTTC.

This clone was detected a few times. This chain links TRBV5-5 with TRBJ2-7, with 7 bases aligning to TRBD1. The CDR3 covers 15 residues. Unmatched junction bases numbered 5, after V lost 1 base and J lost 1 base. The germline V gene encodes CDR1 SGHKS and CDR2 YYEKEE (reference sequence). The CDR3: CASSLLGDRSYEQYF. The DNA of the CDR3 is TGTGCCAGCAGCTTGTTGGGGGACAGATCCTACGAGCAGTACTTC.

This clone appeared a single time. The chain recombines TRBV27 with TRBJ2-5; 10 bases agree with TRBD2. CDR3 length: 13 residues. The ends lost 5 bases at V and 7 bases at J; junction bases unmatched: 4. Germline V gives CDR1 MNHEY, CDR2 SMNVEV (reference sequence). CDR3 protein: CASSPEREGTQYF. For the CDR3, the DNA is TGTGCCAGCAGTCCTGAGCGGGAGGGGACCCAGTACTTC.

This chain connects TRBV7-2 to TRBJ2-5; D may be TRBD1 (6 bases). V was pared by 3 bases and J by 4 bases, with 12 bases between. Germline V gene data show CDR1 as SGHTA and CDR2 as FQGNSA. This CDR3 spans 14 amino acids. The CDR3 loop reads CASSFQQGGETQYF. The DNA of the CDR3 is TGTGCCAGCAGCTTTCAACAGGGTGGAGAGACCCAGTACTTC.

This clone was seen once. J is TRBJ1-1 and V is TRBV7-7, with D unresolved. V was clipped by 1 base and J by 0 bases, with 3 bases between them. Germline-derived CDR1 and CDR2 are SSHAT and FNYEAQ (reference sequence). This CDR3 spans 13 amino acids. CDR3 sequence (DNA): TGTGCCAGCAGCTTAGGAATGAACACTGAAGCTTTCTTT. It specifies CASSLGMNTEAFF.

The J gene is TRBJ1-6, the V gene TRBV7-9; tentative D call: TRBD1 (5 bases). Germline V CDR1 and CDR2: SEHNR, FQNEAQ (reference sequence). CDR3 length: 16 residues. Deletions cut 0 bases from V and 2 bases from J, with 8 bases between. CDR3 protein: CASSLAQGTYNSPLHF. The CDR3 DNA follows: TGTGCCAGCAGCTTAGCCCAGGGCACCTATAATTCACCCCTCCACTTT. Complete variable domain (other parts from reference TRBV7-9 and TRBJ1-6): DTGVSQNPRHKITKRGQNVTFRCDPISEHNRLYWYRQTLGQGPEFLTYFQNEAQLEKSRLLSDRFSAERPKGSFSTLEIQRTEQGDSAMYLCASSLAQGTYNSPLHFGNGTRLTVT.

The J gene is TRBJ1-2, the V gene TRBV10-3; perhaps TRBD1 as D (5 bases). The germline V gene has CDR1 ENHRY and CDR2 SYGVKD. V was cut by 2 bases and J by 0 bases, with 25 bases left in between. This CDR3 has 20 amino acids. CDR3 region: CAISEDPGILGEPANYGYTF. The CDR3 bases are TGTGCCATCAGTGAGGACCCAGGCATATTGGGGGAACCCGCTAACTATGGCTACACCTTC.

The chain links TRBV2 to TRBJ1-1, with a tentative D call TRBD1 (6 bases). There are 15 residues in the CDR3. Germline CDR1 SNHLY, CDR2 FYNNEI. Trimming pared 6 bases from V and 2 bases from J, leaving 16 bases between. The CDR3 region has the DNA TGTGCCAGCAGACCTGGACGGGGGGCCAACACTGAAGCTTTCTTT. Protein sequence: CASRPGRGANTEAFF. The full variable domain, completed using reference TRBV2 and TRBJ1-1, is EPEVTQTPSHQVTQMGQEVILRCVPISNHLYFYWYRQILGQKVEFLVSFYNNEISEKSEIFDDQFSVERPDGSNFTLKIRSTKLEDSAMYFCASRPGRGANTEAFFGQGTRLTVV.

The genes are TRBV5-1 and TRBJ1-1; D is ambiguous. The CDR3 has 13 amino acids. Trimming pared 5 bases from V and 4 bases from J, leaving 12 bases between. CDR1 SGHRS and CDR2 YFSETQ come from the germline V gene. CDR3 sequence reads: CASRPQEATEAFF. Written as DNA, the CDR3 is TGCGCCAGCAGGCCTCAGGAGGCCACTGAAGCTTTCTTT.

The rearrangement uses TRBV6-2 or TRBV6-3 and TRBJ2-1, with a tentative D call TRBD1 (6 bases). The V and J ends lost 2 bases and 13 bases respectively, with 15 bases between them. The CDR3 is 13 residues long. Per the germline V gene, CDR1 is MNHEY and CDR2 is SVGEGT. CDR3 nucleotides: TGTGCCAGCAGTTACGAAGGGGGACCACGCCAGTTCTTC. It is translated as CASSYEGGPRQFF.

The chain links TRBV4-1 to TRBJ1-1, with D possibly matching TRBD1 (5 bases). Trimming stripped 8 bases from V and 1 base from J, with 17 bases between. Germline CDR1 reads MGHRA; CDR2 reads YSYEKL. The CDR3 runs to 15 residues. The CDR3 reads CASAQGTPSNTEAFF. The CDR3, as DNA: TGCGCCAGCGCCCAGGGTACCCCATCGAACACTGAAGCTTTCTTT.

V usage is TRBV5-1 and J usage is TRBJ2-1, with D perhaps given as TRBD1 or TRBD2 (5 bases each). The CDR3 extends over 15 amino acids. V gave up 4 bases and J gave up 2 bases, with 13 bases separating them. CDR1 is SGHRS, CDR2 YFSETQ, per germline. The CDR3 DNA reads TGCGCCAGCAGCCTAGGGGTGGGGGCCTACAATGAGCAGTTCTTC. It yields the protein CASSLGVGAYNEQFF.

V gene TRBV7-2 combines with J gene TRBJ1-2, with 7 bases fitting TRBD1. Looked up from germline, CDR1 is SGHTA and CDR2 is FQGNSA. With V trimmed by 5 bases and J by 4 bases, 7 bases remained unmatched. This CDR3 has 14 residues. The CDR3 bases are TGTGCCAGCAGCCCAGCAGGGGGGGGCTATGGCTACACCTTC. Encoded protein: CASSPAGGGYGYTF.

V usage is TRBV25-1 and J usage is TRBJ2-1; 7 nucleotides agree with TRBD2. In germline, CDR1 is MGHDK, CDR2 SYGVNS. This CDR3 is built from 14 residues. Trimming at V came to 8 bases and at J to 0 bases, leaving 4 bases not matched to a gene. CDR3 amino acids: CASQAGSSYNEQFF. As DNA, the CDR3 is TGTGCCAGCCAAGCGGGAAGCTCCTACAATGAGCAGTTCTTC.

This clone was observed a few times. This chain links TRBV7-3 with TRBJ2-2; possibly TRBD1 for D (6 bases). The CDR3 consists of 15 residues. V gave up 5 bases and J gave up 1 base, with 11 bases separating them. CDR1 SGHTA and CDR2 FQGTGA come from the germline V gene. The CDR3 spells CASSDKQGNTGELFF. The CDR3, as DNA: TGTGCCAGCAGCGACAAACAGGGGAACACCGGGGAGCTGTTTTTT. The full variable domain, rest sourced from reference TRBV7-3 and TRBJ2-2, is GAGVSQTPSNKVTEKGKYVELRCDPISGHTALYWYRQSLGQGPEFLIYFQGTGAADDSGLPNDRFFAVRPEGSVSTLKIQRTERGDSAVYLCASSDKQGNTGELFFGEGSRLTVL.

This clone has only a few counts. The rearrangement joins TRBV5-4 to TRBJ2-7; 7 bases align to TRBD2. Germline CDR1 is SGHNT and CDR2 is YYREEE (reference sequence). The CDR3 is made up of 14 amino acids. Trimming cost V 2 bases and J 3 bases; bases outside gene matches: 5. CDR3 bases: TGTGCCAGCAGCTTCGCTAGCGGACACTACGAGCAGTACTTC. Translation: CASSFASGHYEQYF.